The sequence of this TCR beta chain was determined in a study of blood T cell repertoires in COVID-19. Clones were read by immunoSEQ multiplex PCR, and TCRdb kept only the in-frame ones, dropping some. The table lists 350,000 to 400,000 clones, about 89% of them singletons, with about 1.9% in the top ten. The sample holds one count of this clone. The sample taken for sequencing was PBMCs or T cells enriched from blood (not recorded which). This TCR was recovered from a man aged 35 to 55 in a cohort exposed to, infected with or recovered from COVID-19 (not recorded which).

The CDR3 reads CASRSSGRAWETQYF. In nucleotides, the CDR3 is TGTGCCAGCAGATCTAGCGGGAGGGCCTGGGAGACCCAGTACTTC. The V call is TRBV11-2, the J call TRBJ2-5; 12 positions agree with TRBD2. CDR1 is SGHAT and CDR2 is FQNNGV in the germline V gene. The CDR3 spans 15 residues. The V and J ends lost 6 bases and 5 bases, in that order; junction bases with no gene match: 7. Drawing the rest from reference TRBV11-2 and TRBJ2-5, the complete variable domain is EAGVAQSPRYKIIEKRQSVAFWCNPISGHATLYWYQQILGQGPKLLIQFQNNGVVDDSQLPKDRFSAERLKGVDSTLKIQPAKLEDSAVYLCASRSSGRAWETQYFGPGTRLLVL.